The 13 T cell receptor beta chains presented below share a single source sample, sequenced in a study of regulatory T cells in long-lasting Graves disease. Construction of TCR beta libraries relied on iRepertoire HTBI primers and on Arm-PCR targeting CDR3 regions. TCRdb re-called the multiplex PCR reads through MiXCR, storing one row per CDR3 protein. The table lists over 350,000 distinct CDR3 sequences, less than 25% of them singletons. The time point here: persistent/refractory GD, antithyroid drugs over 5 years with positive TRAb. After RNA was extracted from PBMCs, the TCR library was made from it. The material was peripheral blood mononuclear cells (PBMCs), obtained when the disease was refractory, from a patient treated with antithyroid drugs. These receptors originate from a female donor with Graves disease.

CDR3 protein: CASSPRRGEQFF. DNA of the CDR3: TGTGCCAGCAGCCCACGGCGGGGTGAGCAGTTCTTC. The chain carries TRBV11-2 and TRBJ2-1; D possibly corresponds to TRBD2 (6 bases). V lost 5 bases and J lost 9, with 11 bases in between. Germline loops: CDR1 SGHAT, CDR2 FQNNGV. The CDR3 has 12 residues. The variable domain in full, with the rest retrieved from reference TRBV11-2 and TRBJ2-1, is EAGVAQSPRYKIIEKRQSVAFWCNPISGHATLYWYQQILGQGPKLLIQFQNNGVVDDSQLPKDRFSAERLKGVDSTLKIQPAKLEDSAVYLCASSPRRGEQFFGPGTRLTVL.

This clonotype was seen at least ten times. V usage is TRBV10-3 and J usage is TRBJ2-2, with D perhaps being TRBD1 or TRBD2 (5 bases each). Germline-derived CDR1 and CDR2 are ENHRY and SYGVKD. Between the trimmed V and J ends, which lost 0 bases and 4 bases, there was a span of 15 bases. CDR3 size: 17 residues. The DNA of the CDR3 is TGTGCCATCAGTGAGTCGTTTCAGACGAGGGGCACCGGGGAGCTGTTTTTT. Translation gives CAISESFQTRGTGELFF.

This clonotype was recorded at least ten times. The V call is TRBV29-1, the J call TRBJ2-7, with a weak D call TRBD2 (6 bases). The ends were cut back, 3 bases at V and 1 base at J, with 13 bases in the middle. This CDR3 region has 14 residues. CDR1 and CDR2 from the germline V gene are SQVTM and ANQGSEA. In DNA form, the CDR3 reads TGCAGCGTTGAGGCGGCCGGGGGTTCCTACGAGCAGTACTTC. It translates to CSVEAAGGSYEQYF.

The chain recombines TRBV5-5 with TRBJ1-2; 8 bases align to TRBD1. Unmatched junction bases numbered 4, after V lost 0 bases and J lost 3 bases. CDR3 length: 15 residues. The V gene's germline CDR1 is SGHKS and CDR2 YYEKEE (reference sequence). The CDR3 nucleotides read TGTGCCAGCAGCTTGGGACAGGGGTACGACTATGGCTACACCTTC. Residues: CASSLGQGYDYGYTF.

This clonotype was seen at least ten times. The chain recombines TRBV10-3 with TRBJ1-2; 8 bases fit TRBD1. CDR1 and CDR2 from the germline V gene are ENHRY and SYGVKD. The V and J ends lost 5 bases and 6 bases, in that order; junction bases with no gene match: 11. The CDR3 covers 15 residues. CDR3 nucleotides: TGTGCCATCAGTTCCCCTTTTGACAGGGGAGATGGCTACACCTTC. Translating it yields CAISSPFDRGDGYTF.

This clonotype was counted at least ten times. The chain joins TRBV12-3 or TRBV12-4 to TRBJ2-7, with 8 bases aligning to TRBD2. This CDR3 is built from 16 residues. Losses at the gene ends were 2 bases for V and 4 bases for J; bases not matched to a gene: 10. The CDR3 here is CASSLSASGPFYEQYF. The DNA for the CDR3 is TGTGCCAGCAGTTTATCGGCTAGCGGGCCGTTTTACGAGCAGTACTTC.

This clonotype came up a few times. This chain joins TRBV30 and TRBJ1-3; no clear D gene. The CDR3 is 10 residues long. Germline CDR1 reads GTSNPN; CDR2 reads SVGIG (reference sequence). Trimming took 5 bases from V and 4 from J, leaving 3 bases between them. The CDR3 bases are TGTGCCTGGGCAGGAAACACCATATATTTT. It is translated as CAWAGNTIYF.

The sample holds many counts of this clonotype. V gene TRBV28 combines with J gene TRBJ1-5; maybe TRBD1 (5 bases). This CDR3 is 15 amino acids long. Germline CDR1 is MDHEN and CDR2 is SYDVKM. With 3 bases removed from V and 2 bases from J, the gap between germline ends came to 11 bases. The CDR3 sequence is CASSFEGPGNQPQHF. The CDR3 nucleotides are TGTGCCAGCAGTTTTGAGGGGCCGGGCAATCAGCCCCAGCATTTT.

J is TRBJ1-1 and V is TRBV6-1, with D hard to call. The germline V and J ends were trimmed by 6 bases and 3 bases, with 11 bases remaining between them. CDR1 and CDR2 (germline): MNHNS, SASEGT. The CDR3 sequence is 13 residues long. In nucleotides, the CDR3 is TGTGCCAGCAGGCGGCTCTCTGACACTGAAGCTTTCTTT. Translated: CASRRLSDTEAFF.

The chain combines TRBV20-1 with TRBJ1-1; 8 positions match TRBD1. Germline V CDR1 and CDR2: DFQATT, SNEGSKA (reference sequence). V was pared by 3 bases and J by 0 bases, with 6 bases of the junction left unmatched. The CDR3 is 15 amino acids. The CDR3 DNA reads as TGCAGTGCTAGCATCTGGGGACAGGTGAACACTGAAGCTTTCTTT. Translation gives CSASIWGQVNTEAFF.

V gene TRBV6-2 or TRBV6-3 combines with J gene TRBJ2-7; a possible D gene is TRBD1 (6 bases). Germline CDR1 MNHEY, CDR2 SVGEGT. Trimming removed 1 base from V and 6 bases from J, with 10 bases in between. This CDR3 comprises 13 residues. CDR3 loop: CASSYLVQGEQYF. DNA of the CDR3: TGTGCCAGCAGTTACTTAGTACAGGGCGAGCAGTACTTC.

This rearrangement joins TRBV19 to TRBJ1-5; TRBD1 might be the D (6 bases). Between the trimmed V and J ends, which lost 6 bases and 0 bases, there was a span of 18 bases. The CDR3 is made up of 17 amino acids. Germline CDR1 reads LNHDA; CDR2 reads SQIVND (reference sequence). CDR3 DNA sequence: TGTGCCAGTAGGAGAGAGGACAGATCTTTTAGCAATCAGCCCCAGCATTTT. This encodes CASRREDRSFSNQPQHF.

This sequence joins TRBV27 and TRBJ2-7; 11 nucleotides agree with TRBD1. V lost 0 bases, J lost 2 bases, and 0 bases stayed unmatched. The CDR3 contains 15 residues. Germline V lookup: CDR1 MNHEY, CDR2 SMNVEV (reference sequence). The CDR3 reads CASSLSDRGPYEQYF. DNA for the CDR3: TGTGCCAGCAGTTTATCGGACAGGGGGCCCTACGAGCAGTACTTC.